This T cell receptor (beta chain) is from a study of T cell repertoires in cytomegalovirus infection (dated by TCRdb to the late 2010s). For context, the study as a whole: Alongside well-studied HLA-B-restricted epitopes, the peptide stimulations were aimed at recently identified HLA-C-restricted CMV epitopes, whose presentation resists viral immunomodulation. Donor HLA type was relevant to the analysis, because carriage of CMV infection together with the matching HLA type was indicated by public TCR beta signatures.

In regard to this clonotype: Its antigen remains unidentified. Base qualities were left out, and no much larger clone turns up one base away.

V sheds 2 bases and J sheds 10 bases, leaving 12 bases between their ends. For CDR1 and CDR2, the germline V gene (reference sequence) lists MNHEY and SMNVEV. The CDR3 starts with the cysteine, ends with the phenylalanine, and has 14 residues. Only the CDR3 DNA stays, 42 bases, in frame from base 1. TCRdb names Illumina HiSeq 1500 as the instrument used. TCRdb trimmed the raw reads at Q25, called clones with MiXCR and kept productive beta chains. Entries that share a CDR3 protein sequence are merged under the most common genes and DNA. The sample contains about 310,000 distinct CDR3 sequences, 20% to 25% of them found a single time. About 14% of the sample is in the top ten clones. Study-wide findings and limitations: The ex vivo response was dominated by HLA-C-restricted CMV-specific TCR beta clonotypes, and the single most frequent clonotype in two of eight donors was supplied by these HLA-C-restricted clonotypes. Carriers of CMV infection plus the relevant HLA type were discriminated by the cumulative frequency of public TCR beta family members in the study cohort and in an independent 352-donor cohort.

Explained via the paper, the treatment or condition label denotes: in vitro stimulation with specific CMV peptide epitopes to enrich CMV-specific T cells. Recombination joined TRBV27 with TRBJ1-6; TRBD1 might be the D gene, on 6 matching bases. This sample comprised cultured PBMCs, obtained from culture after CMV antigen stimulation. This TCR was recovered from a human donor in good health (CMV status not recorded). Some clones in this sample may be carry-over from other donors' samples. The CDR3 region has the sequence CASSLRGRRSPLHF. The bases read TGTGCCAGCAGTTTACGGGGGCGCCGGTCACCCCTCCACTTT.